This T cell receptor beta chain was obtained from a study of shared clonotypes between healthy human individuals. At the level of the study: Researchers drew samples from a couple of women and a few men aged 18 to 49.

Points on this clone: The antigen remains unidentified. Other nucleotide sequences in the sample specify the same CDR3.

It was at deep level that the assay was run. Once extracted for a subset, genomic DNA was divided evenly among several immunoSEQ plates. The method was immunoSEQ multiplex PCR; TCRdb's version includes in-frame clones alone and lacks a portion of them. The sample holds 1,400,000 or so clones, 98% seen once. The CDR3 contains 12 residues. V was pared by 0 bases and J by 3 bases, with 4 bases between. Germline V gene sequence: CDR1 SQVTM, CDR2 ANQGSEA. Study-level results: Memory subsets generally showed smaller estimated richness than naive subsets did.

The sample taken for sequencing was naive CD4+ T cells sorted from blood. Sample subset: CD45RA+ positively selected. This receptor was obtained from a man aged 30 to 39 in good health. The V gene is TRBV29-1, the J gene TRBJ2-3, with D unclear. CDR3 residues: CSVEEQTDTQYF. CDR3 sequence (DNA): TGCAGCGTTGAAGAGCAGACAGATACGCAGTATTTT.